Following are 10 T cell receptor beta chains from one sample sequenced in a study of blood T cell repertoires in COVID-19. Generated by immunoSEQ multiplex PCR, the TCRdb table keeps only in-frame clones and is missing some. This table holds about 220,000 clones, roughly 79% found once. The sample taken for sequencing was PBMCs or T cells enriched from blood (not recorded which). The receptor set was obtained from a man aged 35-49 years who had recovered from COVID-19.

The gene calls are TRBV4-1 and TRBJ2-5, with a tentative D call TRBD2 (6 bases). CDR1 and CDR2 from the germline V gene are MGHRA and YSYEKL. The CDR3 covers 15 residues. V lost 1 base and J 10 bases, leaving 19 bases between the germline ends. The CDR3 reads CASSQGGERREYQYF. CDR3 in DNA: TGCGCCAGCAGCCAAGGAGGCGAGCGCCGGGAGTACCAGTACTTC.

CDR3 sequence: CASSSPHGQGGNQPQHF. CDR3 DNA: TGCGCCAGCAGCTCCCCTCATGGACAGGGAGGCAATCAGCCCCAGCATTTT. The J gene is TRBJ1-5, the V gene TRBV4-1; 8 nucleotides agree with TRBD1. The trim removed 5 bases at V and 2 bases at J, leaving 11 bases unmatched. CDR1 and CDR2 from the germline V gene are MGHRA and YSYEKL. The CDR3 length is 17 residues.

The rearrangement uses TRBV18 and TRBJ1-2; 10 bases agree with TRBD1. The CDR3 length is 14 residues. After removal of 3 bases from V and 8 bases from J, the junction contained 6 bases not matched to a gene. Germline V gene data show CDR1 as KGHSH and CDR2 as LQKENI. As DNA, the CDR3 is TGTGCCAGCTCACCGGGACAGGGGACGGGAGGCTACACCTTC. Translated: CASSPGQGTGGYTF.

The chain carries TRBV7-9 and TRBJ1-5; D is unclear. Trimming removed 1 base at V and 1 base at J, with 5 bases between. This CDR3 has 14 amino acids. In germline, CDR1 is SEHNR, CDR2 FQNEAQ (reference sequence). The CDR3: CASSLDSSNQPQHF. The DNA of the CDR3 is TGTGCCAGCAGCTTAGACAGCAGCAATCAGCCCCAGCATTTT.

The chain employs TRBV5-1 and TRBJ2-1, with D tentatively TRBD2 (5 bases). The CDR3 runs to 12 residues. Germline lookup yields CDR1 SGHRS and CDR2 YFSETQ. The V end lost 5 bases, the J end lost 8 bases, and 11 bases lay between the germline ends. The CDR3 DNA follows: TGCGCCAGCAGAGAAGGAGGCTATGAGCAGTTCTTC. It yields the protein CASREGGYEQFF.

V usage is TRBV5-1 and J usage is TRBJ2-5; D possibly corresponds to TRBD2 (5 bases). The germline gives CDR1 SGHRS, CDR2 YFSETQ. This CDR3 is 14 amino acids long. Trimming took 4 bases from V and 3 from J, leaving 13 bases between them. The CDR3 is CASSEDWAEETQYF. In nucleotides, the CDR3 is TGCGCCAGCAGCGAGGACTGGGCCGAAGAGACCCAGTACTTC.

The rearrangement uses TRBV15 and TRBJ2-7; D is unclear. The CDR3 sequence is 13 residues long. Germline V CDR1 and CDR2: LNHNV, YYDKDF (reference sequence). Trimming left V 4 bases short and J 6 bases short, with 13 bases between. The chain's CDR3 is CATSNGASGEQYF. Written as DNA, the CDR3 is TGTGCCACCAGCAATGGAGCCTCGGGCGAGCAGTACTTC.

Of note for this clone: The sample contains more than one DNA sequence encoding this CDR3. The genes are TRBV18 and TRBJ2-7; 9 nucleotides match TRBD1. V shed 3 bases, J shed 4 bases, and the junction held 4 bases outside the gene matches. Germline V gene lookup returns CDR1 KGHSH and CDR2 LQKENI. This CDR3 has 14 amino acids. The CDR3 region is CASSPTGGPYEQYF. The CDR3 nucleotides are TGTGCCAGCTCACCGACAGGGGGACCTTACGAGCAGTACTTC.

V and J are TRBV30 and TRBJ1-1; perhaps TRBD1 as D (5 bases). The V end was cut by 2 bases, the J end by 8 bases, with 9 bases between. The CDR3 has 11 amino acids. Germline-derived CDR1 and CDR2 are GTSNPN and SVGIG (reference sequence). Here the CDR3 reads CAWSWGGEAFF. In DNA form, the CDR3 reads TGTGCCTGGAGTTGGGGCGGCGAAGCTTTCTTT.

The chain employs TRBV5-1 and TRBJ2-3; 8 bases are shared with TRBD2. Germline V gene lookup returns CDR1 SGHRS and CDR2 YFSETQ. The CDR3 length is 13 residues. V dropped 5 bases and J dropped 5; count of bases not matched to a gene: 4. In DNA, the CDR3 is TGCGCCAGCAGATCAGCGGGAGAAGATACGCAGTATTTT. It codes for CASRSAGEDTQYF.